The entry that follows covers one T cell receptor (beta chain) sequence. A much larger clone differs by one base, so this may be a read error. The source of the sample is a study of blood T cells in healthy people across ages. The CDR3 length is 14 residues. Per the germline V gene, CDR1 is MGHRA and CDR2 is YSYEKL. The authors isolated at least 6.5 million PBMCs per sample. Then a second PCR, running roughly 7 to 11 cycles, was carried out with a sample-barcoded 5' primer and a J-beta primer mix. A minimum of 2.5 million CDR3-containing paired-end reads was obtained for each sample. TCRdb independently ran MiXCR on the 5' RACE reads; one entry per CDR3 protein. The repertoire holds 790,000 or so distinct CDR3 sequences, about 61% seen once, with roughly 25% in the top ten.

The sample was blood. The TCR originated in a man aged 35 to 55 in good health. J is TRBJ2-4 and V is TRBV4-1, with D unresolved. Judging by the DNA end, TRBJ2-7 fits better; the J call may be wrong. The CDR3 loop is CASSQVHFVHEQYF. CDR3 DNA sequence: TGCGCCAGCAGCCAAGTTCACTTCGTCCACGAGCAGTACTTC.